This T cell receptor (beta chain) was observed in a study of T cells in Graves' hyperthyroidism and ophthalmopathy. Study summary: Peripheral blood was collected at initial diagnosis, before any treatment.

The PBMCs were taken from approximately 11 ml of fresh peripheral blood. This clonotype was found a few times. Its antigen is still unknown. The CDR3 runs to 17 residues. Per the germline V gene, CDR1 is LGHNA and CDR2 is YNFKEQ. V was clipped by 4 bases and J by 7 bases; unmatched bases: 10. What was amplified from RNA transcripts were TCR beta CDR3 regions. First-round RT-PCR with HTBI primers amplified the TCR CDR3 region. TCRdb reprocessed the multiplex PCR reads via MiXCR and lists one record per CDR3 protein. There are 250,000 or so distinct CDR3 sequences in the sample; 13% to 15% occur only once, and 30% to 35% lies in the top ten. Overall study results and limits: Also found in blood were most expanded thyroid clonotypes above 0.001. By a 13 V-J model, ophthalmopathy was set apart from stable hyperthyroidism.

Sequencing was carried out using blood. This clonotype originated in a woman in her fifties or sixties with Graves' hyperthyroidism that later progressed to Graves' ophthalmopathy. The V call is TRBV4-2, the J call TRBJ2-3; TRBD2 matches 14 bases. This chain's CDR3 is CASSRGTGTSGSNTQYF. Written as DNA, the CDR3 is TGTGCCAGCAGCCGAGGAACCGGGACTAGCGGGAGTAATACGCAGTATTTT.